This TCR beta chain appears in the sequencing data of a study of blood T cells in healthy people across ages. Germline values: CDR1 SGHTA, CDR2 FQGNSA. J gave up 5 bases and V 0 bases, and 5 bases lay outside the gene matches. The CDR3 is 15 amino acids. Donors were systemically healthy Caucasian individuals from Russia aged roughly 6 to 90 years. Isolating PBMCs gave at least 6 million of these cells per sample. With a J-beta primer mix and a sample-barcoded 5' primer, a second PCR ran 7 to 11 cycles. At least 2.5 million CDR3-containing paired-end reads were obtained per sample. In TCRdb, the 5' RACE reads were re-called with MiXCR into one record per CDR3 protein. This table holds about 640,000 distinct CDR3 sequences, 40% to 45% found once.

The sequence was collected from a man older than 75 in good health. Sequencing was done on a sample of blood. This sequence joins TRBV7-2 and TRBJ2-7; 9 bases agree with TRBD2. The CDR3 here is CASSLALAGAHEQYF. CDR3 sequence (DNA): TGTGCCAGCAGCTTAGCTTTAGCGGGAGCCCACGAGCAGTACTTC.